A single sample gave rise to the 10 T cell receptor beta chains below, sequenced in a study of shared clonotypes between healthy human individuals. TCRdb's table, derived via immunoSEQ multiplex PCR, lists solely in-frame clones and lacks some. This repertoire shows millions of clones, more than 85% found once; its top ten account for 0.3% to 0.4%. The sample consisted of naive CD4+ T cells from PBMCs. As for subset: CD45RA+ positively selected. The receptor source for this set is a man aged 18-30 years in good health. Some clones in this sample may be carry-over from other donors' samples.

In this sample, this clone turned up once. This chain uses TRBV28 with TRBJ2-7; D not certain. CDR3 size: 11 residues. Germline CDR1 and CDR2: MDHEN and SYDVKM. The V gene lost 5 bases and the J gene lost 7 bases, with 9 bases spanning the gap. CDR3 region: CASSGSREQYF. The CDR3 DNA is TGTGCCAGCAGTGGATCACGAGAGCAGTACTTC. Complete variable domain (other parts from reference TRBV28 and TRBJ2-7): DVKVTQSSRYLVKRTGEKVFLECVQDMDHENMFWYRQDPGLGLRLIYFSYDVKMKEKGDIPEGYSVSREKKERFSLILESASTNQTSMYLCASSGSREQYFGPGTRLTVT.

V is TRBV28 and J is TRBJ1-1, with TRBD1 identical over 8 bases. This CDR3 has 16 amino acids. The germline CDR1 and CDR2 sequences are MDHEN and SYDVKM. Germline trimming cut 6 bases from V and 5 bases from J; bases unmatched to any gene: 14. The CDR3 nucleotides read TGTGCCAGCAGCACCCCAGGGGGCGACTCTCGAACTGAAGCTTTCTTT. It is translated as CASSTPGGDSRTEAFF.

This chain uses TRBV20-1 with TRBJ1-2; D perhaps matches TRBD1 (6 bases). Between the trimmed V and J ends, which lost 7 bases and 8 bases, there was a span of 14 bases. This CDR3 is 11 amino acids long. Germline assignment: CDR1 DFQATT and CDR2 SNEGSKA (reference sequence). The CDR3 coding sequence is TGCAGTGGGTTGGGGGGGGCAGGCTACACCTTC. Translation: CSGLGGAGYTF.

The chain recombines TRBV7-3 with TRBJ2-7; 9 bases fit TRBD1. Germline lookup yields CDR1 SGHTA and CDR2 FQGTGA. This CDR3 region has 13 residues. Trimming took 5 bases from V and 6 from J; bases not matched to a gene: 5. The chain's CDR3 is CASSTGTGSEQYF. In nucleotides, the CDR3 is TGTGCCAGCAGCACAGGGACAGGGTCCGAGCAGTACTTC.

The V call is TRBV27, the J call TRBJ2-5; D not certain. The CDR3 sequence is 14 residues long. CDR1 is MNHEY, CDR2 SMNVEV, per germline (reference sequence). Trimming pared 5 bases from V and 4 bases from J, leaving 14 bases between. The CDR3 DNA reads TGTGCCAGCAGTCCGGGCAGGATGCCAGAGACCCAGTACTTC. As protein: CASSPGRMPETQYF.

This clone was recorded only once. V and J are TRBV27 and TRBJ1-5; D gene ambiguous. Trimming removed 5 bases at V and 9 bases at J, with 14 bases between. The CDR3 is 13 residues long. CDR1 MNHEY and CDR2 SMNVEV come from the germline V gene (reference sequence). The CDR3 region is CASSLRRAWPQHF. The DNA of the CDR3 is TGTGCCAGCAGTCTCAGGAGGGCATGGCCCCAGCATTTT.

CDR3 sequence reads: CASSGRVAGALNYEQYF. Written as DNA, the CDR3 is TGTGCCAGCAGCGGTAGAGTAGCGGGAGCCCTCAACTACGAGCAGTACTTC. The chain is built from TRBV7-8 and TRBJ2-7; 9 bases map to TRBD2. In germline, CDR1 is SGHVS, CDR2 FQNEAQ. The V segment lost 5 bases and the J segment 3 bases; nucleotides outside the gene matches: 14. The CDR3 runs to 17 residues.

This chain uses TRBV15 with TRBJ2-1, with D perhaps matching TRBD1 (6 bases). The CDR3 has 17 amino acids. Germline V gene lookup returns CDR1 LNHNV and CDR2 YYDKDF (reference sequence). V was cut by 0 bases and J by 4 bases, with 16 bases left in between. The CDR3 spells CATSRDRGQTTYNEQFF. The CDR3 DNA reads TGTGCCACCAGCAGAGATCGCGGACAGACCACGTACAATGAGCAGTTCTTC.

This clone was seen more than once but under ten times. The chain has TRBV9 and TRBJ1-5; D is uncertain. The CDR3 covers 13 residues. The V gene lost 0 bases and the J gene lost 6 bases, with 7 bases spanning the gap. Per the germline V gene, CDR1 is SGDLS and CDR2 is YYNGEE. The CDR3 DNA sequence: TGTGCCAGCAGCGTAGGAAATGGTCAGCCCCAGCATTTT. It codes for CASSVGNGQPQHF.

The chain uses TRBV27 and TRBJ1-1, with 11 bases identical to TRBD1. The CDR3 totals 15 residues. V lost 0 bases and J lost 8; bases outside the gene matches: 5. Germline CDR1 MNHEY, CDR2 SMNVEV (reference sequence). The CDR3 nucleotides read TGTGCCAGCAGTTTATCGGGGACAGGGGGAGGAGAAGCTTTCTTT. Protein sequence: CASSLSGTGGGEAFF.